This T cell receptor beta chain was recovered during a study of cytomegalovirus exposure and HLA in healthy donors (dated 2017 in TCRdb). About the full investigation: According to an earlier analysis of several hundred of the donors, about 180 million T cells yielded roughly 110 million unique TCR beta sequences and less than 300 Gb of sequence data. To predict cytomegalovirus infection status, the study combined high-throughput TCR immunosequencing, statistical association of individual TCRs with disease status, and machine learning. In a later analysis, previously published TCR beta repertoires from some 640 donors were re-analyzed and high-resolution HLA genotyping was added so that TCR occurrence patterns could be studied. Every repertoire in the discovery cohort had been generated on one and the same sequencing platform. To decide whether each TCR beta V gene segment behaved as functional or pseudogenic, an earlier analysis of fewer than 750 of the donors relied on high-throughput TCR beta sequencing. The study profiled the T cell repertoires of hundreds of subjects by immunosequencing and related them to cytomegalovirus serostatus. Rather than using new phenotypic data, the later analysis identified candidate immune exposures from TCR beta sequences and from how often those sequences occurred across donors. Typing coverage differed by locus: A, B, C, DRB1 and DQB1 were typed in roughly 620-630 donors, DQA1 in about 500, DPA1 in 600 to 610, and DPB1 in 400 to 490. The study aimed to test whether cataloging public T cell receptors could reveal signatures of past pathogen exposure. An early release that covered roughly 600 HLA-typed donors contained about 300 gigabases of sequencing data and 85 million to 100 million unique TCR sequences. Donor age, sex, ethnicity and CMV serostatus were compiled together with the repertoire data. The genetic ancestry cluster associated with self-reported Caucasian donors included 81% of the roughly 410 genotyped donors. Four or five DR-DQ haplotypes were handled as single units for association and clustering because linkage in the cohort was strong. A separate validation cohort of 100 to 150 different subjects was used in addition to the roughly 640-subject first cohort. Among some 400 genotyped donors of the cohort, an average of around 240,000 unique TCR beta nucleotide sequences was sequenced per donor, of which 15% to 20% were non-productive. HLA typing covered class I and class II loci at four-digit resolution. Genome-wide SNP genotypes for about 55% of the roughly 670 donors were used in a later genetic analysis, which treated that subset as a discovery cohort.

The CDR3 holds 17 amino acids from the cysteine to the phenylalanine. This entry keeps only the CDR3 DNA: 51 bases, framed from base 1. Per the germline V gene (reference sequence), SGHNT is the CDR1 and YYREEE is the CDR2. The junction carries 16 bases between V and J, which are trimmed by 0 bases and 1 base respectively. In regard to this clone: Its specific antigen is unknown. No base quality information exists; no much larger clone differs at one position.

Library method: the immunoSEQ multiplex PCR assay. For the multiplex PCR, a mixture combining 60 forward primers for TCR Vbeta segments and 13 reverse primers for TCR Jbeta segments was used. The CDR3 region of rearranged TCR beta genes was amplified from genomic DNA with a multiplex PCR assay. On the Illumina HiSeq System, the amplified TCR beta libraries were sequenced as 87-base-pair reads. Concerning the study's data processing: Across the 700 or so repertoires, a later analysis counted 78 million or so unique TCR beta chains, around 10 million of which were shared by at least two donors. A nearest-neighbor algorithm error-corrected the raw reads and collapsed the reads into unique sequences, merging closely related sequences to remove PCR and sequencing errors. V, D and J gene segments were assigned by aligning CDR3 sequences to IMGT reference sequences. Each retained sequence needed at least a six-nucleotide match to both a V gene segment and a J gene segment. Rearrangements were classified as productive when the CDR3 lacked stop codons and remained in frame with V and J, and all other rearrangements were classified as non-productive. CDR3 was defined by IMGT convention, running from the second conserved V-encoded cysteine to the conserved J-encoded phenylalanine. The earlier analysis of 587 of the donors excluded any sequence lacking an unambiguous match to a single V gene segment. An earlier analysis of almost 600 of the donors classified V segments as functional when productive rearrangements were above 56.7% and as segregating when the standard deviation between donors was above 5%. A statistical classification framework was built for diagnosing cytomegalovirus status from the catalog of TCR beta chain sequences. In a later analysis, TCR nucleotide sequences were compared against IMGT/GENE-DB human TR gene sequences so that V and J genes could be assigned. Using the TCRdist pipeline, a later analysis assigned CDR3 sequences along with most-parsimonious VDJ recombination scenarios. In a later analysis, every TCR beta chain was defined by the combination of its CDR3 amino acid sequence and its V-gene family, and reads without a unique V-gene family were dropped. As a way to deal with suspected cross-contamination and a sequencing artifact, a later analysis dropped more than 500 nucleotide sequences that were highly shared and had low generation probability. For each public chain, a later analysis derived a clonal expansion index from normalized ranks of inferred template counts within each repertoire. Generation probabilities in a later analysis came from a VDJ recombination model fitted to out-of-frame rearrangements, and those results were checked against IGoR. A later analysis scored TCR-TCR, TCR-HLA and TCR-CMV co-occurrence with hypergeometric tests, applying a repertoire-size bias correction to TCR pairs. In a later analysis, false discovery rates were estimated by permuting HLA or CMV assignments 20 times. In a later analysis, co-occurring TCRs were grouped with DBSCAN, and TCRdist sequence similarity was added when clustering was performed within HLA-allele-positive subsets. Repertoires with fewer than 30,000 or more than 120,000 public chains, plus five repertoires with anomalous nucleotide sharing, were excluded from co-occurrence clustering. This immuneACCESS table, as held by TCRdb, lists in-frame sequences with V and J called but not all clones. Of the missing ones, under half trace to an unresolved V gene in checked studies; the others have no known cause. Clone size and the V and J calls come from that table; the DNA yielded D and trimming. The sample yields approximately 180,000 clones; roughly 79% were counted once. Together, the top ten hold roughly 4.9% of the sample.

The cohort comprised more than 550 healthy bone marrow donors. At the time of sampling, every cohort member was nominally healthy, though immune exposures that went unrecorded were likely present. The donor tested CMV seropositive, placing the donor among the roughly 300 seropositive members of the cohort. A peripheral blood sample was collected from each donor, and TCR beta sequencing was performed on peripheral blood mononuclear cells. The Qiagen DNeasy Blood Extraction Kit was used to extract genomic DNA from the blood cell samples. Broader findings and caveats from the paper: A later analysis found that most CMV-associated TCR beta chains appeared HLA-restricted, with HLA associations seemingly driven largely by CMV exposure. Several of the top co-occurrence clusters appeared to be linked to parvovirus B19, influenza, CMV and Epstein-Barr virus, according to a later analysis. V-gene and J-gene trimming of TCR beta chains was associated with a missense DCLRE1C variant in a later genetic analysis, and the association was replicated in an independent cohort. Across donors, most TCR sequences were observed very rarely, whereas some public TCRs were present in many individuals. Sequencing depth was assumed to be roughly uniform across donors in the presence/absence analyses, though that assumption may not hold. When HLA alleles, especially DR and DQ, strongly co-occurred, attributing TCR associations to individual alleles was difficult. Linkage disequilibrium might explain the correlated functional status among segregating V segments, but an unknown experimental factor could not be ruled out. In an earlier analysis of fewer than 750 of the donors, most TCR beta V segments were observed in productive rearrangements about 87% or about 30% of the time, broadly matching IMGT annotations. A few of the identified cytomegalovirus-associated TCR beta chains were confirmed in vitro to be specific for cytomegalovirus antigens. The classifier was reported to diagnose cytomegalovirus status with high specificity and sensitivity in both the original and validation cohorts. Specific HLA alleles were associated with 15,000 to 20,000 TCR beta sequences at a false discovery rate of 0.05 in a later analysis. Only TCR beta chains were sequenced in this cohort, and the absence of alpha or paired-chain data limited detectable features. Because HLA typing was unavailable for some donors at each locus, only the typed subset was used in association tests. The study gave a list of 150 to 200 TCR beta chains associated with cytomegalovirus. A group of highly shared sequence variants was considered likely to be a technical artifact of the sequencing pipeline. Some IMGT-functional V segments, including TRBV6-2 and TRBV6-3, could not be distinguished by the 87-base-pair reads and were therefore excluded. Compared with equally common non-associated chains, HLA-associated TCR beta chains in a later analysis were more clonally expanded and had lower generation probabilities. According to a later genetic analysis, donors in an Asian-associated ancestry cluster had fewer N-insertions in productive TCRs than the approximately 610-donor mean. According to the authors, the approach could potentially be generalized to other disease states and immunological phenotypes. A further reported finding was that TCR beta sequences accurately predicted the HLA-A and HLA-B alleles for most subjects in the first cohort. The earlier analysis of some 560 of the donors excluded some 15 rarely observed V segments, including chromosome 9 orphons, because counts were too low. In a later analysis, the rate of TCR association differed among HLA loci, with DRB1 alleles having the most associated TCRs and HLA-C alleles having the fewest. CMV serostatus was the only immune exposure information available for the cohort.

The receptor chain draws on TRBV5-4 and TRBJ1-1, with TRBD1 tentatively as D gene (6 bases match). Sample: PBMCs. This clonotype was sampled from a woman between 18 and 29 years old in good health and CMV-seropositive. The encoded CDR3 is CASSLEGRDTQNTEAFF. The nucleotides are TGTGCCAGCAGCTTGGAGGGACGGGACACGCAGAACACTGAAGCTTTCTTT.